Following are 2 T cell receptor beta chains from one sample sequenced in a study of blood T cell repertoires in COVID-19. Clones were sequenced by immunoSEQ multiplex PCR, and TCRdb holds only the in-frame ones, with some missing. Of 190,000 or so clones listed, about 80% are singletons. What was sequenced was PBMCs or T cells enriched from blood (not recorded which). Receptors originate from a man aged 35 to 55 who had recovered from COVID-19.

V usage is TRBV7-9 and J usage is TRBJ2-3; TRBD2 matches at 7 bases. CDR1 SEHNR and CDR2 FQNEAQ come from the germline V gene (reference sequence). V shed 4 bases and J 2 bases; nucleotides not matched to a gene: 9. The CDR3 has 16 residues. CDR3 amino acids: CASSSPLLAVTDTQYF. The CDR3 bases are TGTGCCAGCAGCTCGCCCCTTCTAGCGGTCACAGATACGCAGTATTTT.

This clone was counted a single time. V usage is TRBV3-1 (or the pseudogene TRBV3-2) and J usage is TRBJ1-2; possibly TRBD1 for D (5 bases). This CDR3 spans 14 amino acids. The germline gives CDR1 LGHDT, CDR2 YNNKEL (reference sequence). V lost 10 bases and J 0 bases, leaving 15 bases between the germline ends. The CDR3 is CATSWGGANYGYTF. Written as DNA, the CDR3 is TGTGCCACCTCCTGGGGGGGGGCTAACTATGGCTACACCTTC.